The present T cell receptor (beta chain) was sequenced within a study of cytomegalovirus exposure and HLA in healthy donors. Study at large: Membership in the Caucasian-associated ancestry cluster was found for around four fifths of around 380 genotyped donors. Study-wide results and caveats: It has been reported that TCR beta sequences accurately predicted the HLA-A and HLA-B alleles of most subjects. Data from an earlier analysis indicated that most TCR beta V segments were productive either about 87% or about 30% of the time.

Turning to this clone: Its antigen is unknown.

13 Jbeta primers and 60 Vbeta primers were used for the PCR. Profiling relied on immunoSEQ multiplex PCR, and the TCRdb table lists in-frame clones only, not all of them. Seen here are about 91,000 clones, approximately 90% observed once, and the top ten hold approximately 2.2%. CDR3 length: 11 residues. Trimming stripped 10 bases from V and 1 base from J, with 8 bases between. CDR1 and CDR2 from the germline V gene are MDHEN and SYDVKM. The chain combines TRBV28 with TRBJ2-7, with D unclear. The sample was PBMCs. This TCR was recovered from a man younger than 35 in good health and CMV-seronegative. The CDR3: CATTVSYEQYF. The CDR3 DNA is TGTGCCACCACAGTGTCCTACGAGCAGTACTTC.